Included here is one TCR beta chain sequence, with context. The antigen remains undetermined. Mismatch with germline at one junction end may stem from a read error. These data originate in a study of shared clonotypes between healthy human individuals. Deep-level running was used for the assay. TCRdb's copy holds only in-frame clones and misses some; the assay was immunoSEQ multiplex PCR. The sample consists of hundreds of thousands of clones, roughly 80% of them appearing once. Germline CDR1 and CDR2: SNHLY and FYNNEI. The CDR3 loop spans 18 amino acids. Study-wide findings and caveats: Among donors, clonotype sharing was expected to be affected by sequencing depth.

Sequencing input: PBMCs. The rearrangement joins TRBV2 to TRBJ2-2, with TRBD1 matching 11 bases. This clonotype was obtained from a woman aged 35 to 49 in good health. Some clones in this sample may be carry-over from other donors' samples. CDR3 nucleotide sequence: TGTACCAGCAGCCGCGGGACAGGGGGGACTAGGGGCACCGGGGAGCTGTTTTTT. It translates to CTSSRGTGGTRGTGELFF.